Below are 19 T cell receptor beta chains sequenced from a single sample in a study of shared clonotypes between healthy human individuals. TCRdb keeps only in-frame clones here, not all; method: immunoSEQ multiplex PCR. Of approximately 640,000 clones listed, about nine tenths were seen once; the top ten hold roughly 36%. The sequencing sample was made of memory CD8+ T cells from PBMCs. Sample subset: CD45RO+ cells pooled with CCR7-negative TemRA cells. The origin of the receptors is a young man in good health. Some clones in this sample may be carry-over from other donors' samples.

The V call is TRBV7-2, the J call TRBJ2-4; 7 bases are shared with TRBD2. This CDR3 contains 16 residues. Trimming took 5 bases from V and 7 from J; bases not matched to a gene: 14. The germline V gene has CDR1 SGHTA and CDR2 FQGNSA. CDR3 sequence: CASSPTVRTSKNIQYF. Here the CDR3 DNA reads TGTGCCAGCAGCCCCACCGTCCGGACTAGTAAGAACATTCAGTACTTC.

The genes are TRBV19 and TRBJ2-3; no definite D call. Germline loops: CDR1 LNHDA, CDR2 SQIVND (reference sequence). The V and J ends lost 1 base and 0 bases respectively, with 8 bases between them. The length of the CDR3 is 15 residues. CDR3 in DNA: TGTGCCAGTAGTATAGGGTCCAGCAGCACAGATACGCAGTATTTT. Translated, it gives CASSIGSSSTDTQYF.

This chain links TRBV7-8 with TRBJ2-7, with D perhaps given as TRBD1 or TRBD2 (5 bases each). Trimming shortened V by 6 bases and J by 4 bases, and 10 bases separated the two germline ends. Germline values: CDR1 SGHVS, CDR2 FQNEAQ. The CDR3 covers 12 residues. The CDR3 region has the DNA TGTGCCAGCAGAGCTTGGGGGTACGAGCAGTACTTC. It is translated as CASRAWGYEQYF.

A single count supports this clone. The rearrangement links TRBV6-6 to TRBJ2-1; TRBD1 matches 10 bases. The trim removed 6 bases at V and 4 bases at J, leaving 9 bases unmatched. Germline CDR1 reads MNHNY; CDR2 reads SVGAGI (reference sequence). CDR3 length equals 16 residues. CDR3 loop: CASSVSGTGVYNEQFF. The CDR3 region has the DNA TGTGCCAGCAGCGTTTCCGGGACAGGGGTTTACAATGAGCAGTTCTTC.

The J gene is TRBJ2-1, the V gene TRBV28, with TRBD2 matching 9 bases. V lost 7 bases, J lost 1 base, and 8 bases stayed unmatched. Germline loops: CDR1 MDHEN, CDR2 SYDVKM. The CDR3 has 16 amino acids. The CDR3 loop reads CASNVLAGWSYNEQFF. CDR3 DNA sequence: TGTGCCAGCAACGTCCTAGCGGGATGGTCCTACAATGAGCAGTTCTTC.

About this clone itself: This could be a read error, since a much larger clone is one nucleotide away. This chain links TRBV6-1 with TRBJ2-2; 11 nucleotides agree with TRBD2. With 4 bases clipped from V and 4 bases from J, the junction kept 2 bases outside the gene matches. In germline, CDR1 is MNHNS, CDR2 SASEGT. The CDR3 runs 15 residues. CDR3 sequence: CASSGSGRATGELFF. The CDR3 DNA sequence: TGTGCCAGCAGTGGTAGCGGGAGGGCCACCGGGGAGCTGTTTTTT.

This chain links TRBV6-5 with TRBJ2-7; a weak D match, TRBD1 (6 bases). The CDR3 loop spans 16 amino acids. With 0 bases removed from V and 5 bases from J, the gap between germline ends came to 17 bases. In germline, CDR1 is MNHEY, CDR2 SVGAGI. CDR3 nucleotide sequence: TGTGCCAGCAGTTACTCGTTTACAGGGAGACTCCACGAGCAGTACTTC. This translates into CASSYSFTGRLHEQYF.

This chain uses TRBV27 with TRBJ1-5, with D unresolved. The CDR3 consists of 14 residues. Trimming removed 1 base from V and 2 bases from J, with 6 bases in between. Looked up from germline, CDR1 is MNHEY and CDR2 is SMNVEV (reference sequence). The CDR3 protein is CASSLLQGNQPQHF. The DNA for the CDR3 is TGTGCCAGCAGTTTATTGCAGGGCAATCAGCCCCAGCATTTT.

This chain joins TRBV5-4 and TRBJ2-3, with D possibly TRBD2 on 7 matching bases. Trimming left V 4 bases short and J 3 bases short, with 18 bases between. The CDR3 contains 16 residues. Germline CDR1 reads SGHNT; CDR2 reads YYREEE (reference sequence). As DNA, the CDR3 is TGTGCCAGCAGCCACTCTAGGGGGGGGGAGACAGATACGCAGTATTTT. This encodes CASSHSRGGETDTQYF.

The chain carries TRBV11-2 and TRBJ1-2, with D maybe TRBD1 (6 bases). CDR1 is SGHAT, CDR2 FQNNGV, per germline. The length of the CDR3 is 15 residues. With 2 bases removed from V and 4 bases from J, the gap between germline ends came to 14 bases. The CDR3 DNA follows: TGTGCCAGCAGCTTACGGGACACCATCACCTATGGCTACACCTTC. It is translated as CASSLRDTITYGYTF.

This chain joins TRBV29-1 and TRBJ1-1; 7 bases fit TRBD1. This CDR3 is 16 amino acids long. V lost 5 bases and J lost 8; bases outside the gene matches: 20. CDR1 and CDR2 (germline): SQVTM, ANQGSEA. CDR3 sequence reads: CSVRGHDAGTAREAFF. CDR3 sequence (DNA): TGCAGCGTTAGAGGACATGACGCGGGGACAGCCCGAGAAGCTTTCTTT.

The chain combines TRBV10-3 with TRBJ2-3; 8 nucleotides line up with TRBD2. The CDR3 runs 17 residues. V dropped 3 bases and J dropped 5; count of bases not matched to a gene: 13. Germline V gene sequence: CDR1 ENHRY, CDR2 SYGVKD. This CDR3 reads CAISEGNTGGPGDTQYF. The CDR3 bases are TGTGCCATCAGTGAAGGAAATACGGGAGGGCCTGGAGATACGCAGTATTTT.

The chain links TRBV7-9 to TRBJ1-4, with 7 bases that match TRBD1. Germline CDR1 and CDR2: SEHNR and FQNEAQ (reference sequence). CDR3 length equals 15 residues. With V trimmed by 5 bases and J by 1 base, 4 bases remained unmatched. CDR3 bases: TGTGCCAGCAGCCCGAGACAGGGAACTAATGAAAAACTGTTTTTT. It yields the protein CASSPRQGTNEKLFF.

The chain links TRBV15 to TRBJ2-7; D uncertain. Germline V gene sequence: CDR1 LNHNV, CDR2 YYDKDF (reference sequence). V lost 0 bases and J 0 bases, leaving 9 bases between the germline ends. The CDR3 covers 15 residues. DNA for the CDR3: TGTGCCACCAGCAGAGAGGGTATCAGCTCCTACGAGCAGTACTTC. This codes for CATSREGISSYEQYF.

The chain employs TRBV9 and TRBJ2-5, with D perhaps TRBD2 (5 bases). The germline V gene has CDR1 SGDLS and CDR2 YYNGEE. V was shortened by 3 bases and J by 5 bases, with 17 bases between the two germline ends. The CDR3 consists of 15 residues. The CDR3 nucleotides are TGTGCCAGCAGCGAGCGGTTTTGGGCTGGCGAGACCCAGTACTTC. Protein sequence: CASSERFWAGETQYF. The full variable domain, rest sourced from reference TRBV9 and TRBJ2-5, is DSGVTQTPKHLITATGQRVTLRCSPRSGDLSVYWYQQSLDQGLQFLIQYYNGEERAKGNILERFSAQQFPDLHSELNLSSLELGDSALYFCASSERFWAGETQYFGPGTRLLVL.

A single count supports this clone. The CDR3 coding sequence is TGTGCCAGCAGTTTCTACGGGACTAGCGGACCCTACAATGAGCAGTTCTTC. This encodes CASSFYGTSGPYNEQFF. The chain links TRBV28 to TRBJ2-1, with TRBD2 identical over 11 bases. The germline V gene encodes CDR1 MDHEN and CDR2 SYDVKM. V lost 3 bases to trimming and J lost 2 bases; unmatched junction nucleotides: 6. This CDR3 comprises 17 residues. Supplemented by reference TRBV28 and TRBJ2-1, the full variable domain reads DVKVTQSSRYLVKRTGEKVFLECVQDMDHENMFWYRQDPGLGLRLIYFSYDVKMKEKGDIPEGYSVSREKKERFSLILESASTNQTSMYLCASSFYGTSGPYNEQFFGPGTRLTVL.

This clone was detected only a few times. The chain's CDR3 is CASSLVQSNQPQHF. As DNA, the CDR3 is TGTGCCAGCAGCTTAGTCCAGAGCAATCAGCCCCAGCATTTT. This sequence joins TRBV7-9 and TRBJ1-5; no definite D call. Trimming took 1 base from V and 1 from J, leaving 5 bases between them. CDR3 length equals 14 residues. Germline V gene lookup returns CDR1 SEHNR and CDR2 FQNEAQ (reference sequence).

The V call is TRBV7-8, the J call TRBJ2-1, with TRBD2 matching over 9 bases. V shed 6 bases and J 4 bases; nucleotides not matched to a gene: 10. The CDR3 has 16 amino acids. Germline-derived CDR1 and CDR2 are SGHVS and FQNEAQ. The CDR3 protein is CASSQPGLATYNEQFF. CDR3 in DNA: TGTGCCAGCAGTCAACCAGGACTAGCGACTTACAATGAGCAGTTCTTC.

The chain recombines TRBV7-9 with TRBJ1-2, with 10 bases fitting TRBD1. The CDR3 loop spans 13 amino acids. Germline CDR1 and CDR2: SEHNR and FQNEAQ (reference sequence). With V trimmed by 8 bases and J by 6 bases, 6 bases remained unmatched. For the CDR3, the DNA is TGTGCCAGCGAGCGGGACAGGGGAGATGGCTACACCTTC. Translating gives CASERDRGDGYTF.